This T cell receptor beta chain emerged from a study of regulatory T cells in long-lasting Graves disease. Study-wide results and caveats: The study found TRBV28, TRBJ1-2 and TRBJ2-5 favored in persistent disease.

Comment on this clonotype: What it recognizes is unknown.

CDR3 regions were amplified by Arm-PCR using iRepertoire HTBI primers to build TCR beta libraries. TCRdb ran MiXCR on the multiplex PCR reads and lists one entry per CDR3 protein. The sample holds roughly 400,000 distinct CDR3 sequences; roughly 15% are singletons and the top ten take less than 30%. The germline V gene has CDR1 LNHDA and CDR2 SQIVND (reference sequence). CDR3 length: 13 amino acids. V was pared by 3 bases and J by 4 bases, with 7 bases between. This sample's time point: newly diagnosed GD, antithyroid drugs for less than 3 months. PBMCs provided the RNA from which the TCR library was made. These data also featured in a second study, about T cells in Graves' hyperthyroidism and ophthalmopathy. That report adds: Among thyroid clonotypes expanded above 0.001, most also appeared in blood.

The clonotype comes from a woman between 18 and 29 years old with Graves disease. The specimen comprised peripheral blood mononuclear cells (PBMCs), sampled at new diagnosis, from a patient treated with antithyroid drugs. V usage is TRBV19 and J usage is TRBJ1-5; D remains ambiguous. Written as DNA, the CDR3 is TGTGCCAGTAGTATCAAAGTGAATCAGCCCCAGCATTTT. This encodes CASSIKVNQPQHF.